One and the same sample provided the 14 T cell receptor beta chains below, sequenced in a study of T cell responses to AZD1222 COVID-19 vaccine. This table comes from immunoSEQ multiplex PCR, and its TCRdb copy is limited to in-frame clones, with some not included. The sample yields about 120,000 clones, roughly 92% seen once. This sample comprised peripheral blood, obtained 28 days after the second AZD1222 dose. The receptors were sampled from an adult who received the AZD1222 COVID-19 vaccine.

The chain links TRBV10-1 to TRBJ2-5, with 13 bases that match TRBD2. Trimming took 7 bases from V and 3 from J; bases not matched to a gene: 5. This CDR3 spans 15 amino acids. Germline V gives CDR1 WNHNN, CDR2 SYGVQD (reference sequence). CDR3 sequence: CASKTGTSGKETQYF. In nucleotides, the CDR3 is TGCGCCAGCAAGACCGGGACTAGCGGGAAAGAGACCCAGTACTTC.

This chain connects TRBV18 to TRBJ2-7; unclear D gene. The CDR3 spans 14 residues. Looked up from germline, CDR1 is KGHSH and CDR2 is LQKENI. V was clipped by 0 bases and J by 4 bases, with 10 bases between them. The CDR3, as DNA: TGTGCCAGCTCACCACCGATCCGAGTATACGAGCAGTACTTC. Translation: CASSPPIRVYEQYF.

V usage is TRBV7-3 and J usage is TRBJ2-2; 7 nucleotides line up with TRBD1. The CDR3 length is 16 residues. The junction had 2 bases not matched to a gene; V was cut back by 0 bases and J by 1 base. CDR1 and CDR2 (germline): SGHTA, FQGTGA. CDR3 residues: CASSLTRTGNTGELFF. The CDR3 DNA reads TGTGCCAGCAGCTTAACCCGGACAGGGAACACCGGGGAGCTGTTTTTT.

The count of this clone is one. The CDR3, as DNA: TGTGCCAGCAGTGGGGGATGGGGCTACACCTTC. Its protein product is CASSGGWGYTF. The chain couples TRBV2 to TRBJ1-2; no clear D gene. The germline V gene encodes CDR1 SNHLY and CDR2 FYNNEI. The CDR3 runs 11 residues. Trimming took off 4 bases at V and 8 bases at J, with 8 bases between the two ends.

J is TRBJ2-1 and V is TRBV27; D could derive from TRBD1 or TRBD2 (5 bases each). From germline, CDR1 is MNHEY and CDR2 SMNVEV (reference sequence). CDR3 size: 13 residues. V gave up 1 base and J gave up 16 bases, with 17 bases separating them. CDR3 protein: CASSLYTGGALFF. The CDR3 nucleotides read TGTGCCAGCAGTTTATACACTGGGGGAGCACTTTTCTTC.

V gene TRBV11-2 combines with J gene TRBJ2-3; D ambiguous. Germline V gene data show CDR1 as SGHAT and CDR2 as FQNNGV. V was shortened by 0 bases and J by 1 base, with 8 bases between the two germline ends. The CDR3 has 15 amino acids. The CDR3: CASSLDLWGTDTQYF. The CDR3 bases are TGTGCCAGCAGCTTAGATCTGTGGGGCACAGATACGCAGTATTTT.

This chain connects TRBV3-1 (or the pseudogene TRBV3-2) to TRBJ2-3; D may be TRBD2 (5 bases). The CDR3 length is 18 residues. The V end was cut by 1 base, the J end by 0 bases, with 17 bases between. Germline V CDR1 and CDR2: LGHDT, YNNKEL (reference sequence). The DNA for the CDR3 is TGTGCCAGCAGCCAAGTTCCCCCTACGGGAAGGAGCACAGATACGCAGTATTTT. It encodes CASSQVPPTGRSTDTQYF.

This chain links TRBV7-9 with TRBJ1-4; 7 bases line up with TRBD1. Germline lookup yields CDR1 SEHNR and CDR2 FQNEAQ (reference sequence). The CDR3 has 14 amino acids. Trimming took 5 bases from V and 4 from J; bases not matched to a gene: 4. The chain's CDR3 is CASSEGTVNEKLFF. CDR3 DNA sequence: TGTGCCAGCAGCGAAGGGACAGTTAATGAAAAACTGTTTTTT.

The CDR3 DNA reads TGTGCCAGCAGCGCGACCGGGACGGAGAACACCGGGGAGCTGTTTTTT. Amino acids: CASSATGTENTGELFF. The chain couples TRBV2 to TRBJ2-2; possibly TRBD1 or TRBD2 for D (5 bases each). The V gene's germline CDR1 is SNHLY and CDR2 FYNNEI. V was clipped by 6 bases and J by 1 base, with 15 bases between them. This CDR3 comprises 16 residues.

The CDR3 loop is CASSYSRGWGDSPLHF. CDR3 sequence (DNA): TGTGCCAGCAGTTACTCGCGAGGATGGGGGGATTCACCCCTCCACTTT. This rearrangement joins TRBV6-6 to TRBJ1-6, with D perhaps TRBD1 (5 bases). The CDR3 contains 16 residues. Germline values: CDR1 MNHNY, CDR2 SVGAGI (reference sequence). The V end was cut by 0 bases, the J end by 8 bases, with 14 bases between.

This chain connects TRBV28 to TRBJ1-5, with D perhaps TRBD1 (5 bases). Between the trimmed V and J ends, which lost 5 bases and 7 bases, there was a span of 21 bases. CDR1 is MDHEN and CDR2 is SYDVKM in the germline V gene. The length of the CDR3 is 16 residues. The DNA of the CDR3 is TGTGCCAGCAGTGACCCCGGGGCAGGGAGGCACCAGCCCCAGCATTTT. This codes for CASSDPGAGRHQPQHF.

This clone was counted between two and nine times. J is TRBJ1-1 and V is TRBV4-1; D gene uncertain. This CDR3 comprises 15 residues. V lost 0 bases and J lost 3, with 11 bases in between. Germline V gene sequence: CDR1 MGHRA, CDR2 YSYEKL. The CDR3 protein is CASSQEEGSYTEAFF. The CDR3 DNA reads TGCGCCAGCAGCCAAGAGGAGGGCAGTTACACTGAAGCTTTCTTT.

This CDR3 reads CASSTNRGDETQYF. CDR3 bases: TGTGCCAGTAGTACTAACAGGGGAGACGAGACCCAGTACTTC. The chain couples TRBV19 to TRBJ2-5; 7 nucleotides agree with TRBD1. Germline CDR1 is LNHDA and CDR2 is SQIVND (reference sequence). The ends lost 4 bases at V and 5 bases at J; junction bases unmatched: 7. The CDR3 runs to 14 residues.

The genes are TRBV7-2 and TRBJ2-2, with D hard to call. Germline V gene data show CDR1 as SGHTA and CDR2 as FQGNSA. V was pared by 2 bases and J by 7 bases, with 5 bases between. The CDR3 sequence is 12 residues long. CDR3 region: CASSLRFGELFF. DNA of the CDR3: TGTGCCAGCAGCTTAAGGTTCGGGGAGCTGTTTTTT.